This T cell receptor (beta chain) was captured in a study of blood T cell repertoires in COVID-19. With V trimmed by 0 bases and J by 8 bases, 6 bases remained unmatched. This CDR3 contains 14 residues. CDR1 is SGHTA and CDR2 is FQGNSA in the germline V gene. In the original analysis: Estimation of nucleated cell counts relied on the amplification of reference gene primers. Produced via immunoSEQ multiplex PCR; TCRdb's table is partial and in-frame only. V and J calls and clone size are as listed in that table; D and trimming were resolved from the DNA. The sample has under 90,000 clones, roughly nine tenths seen once. This clone was seen a few times.

The source of this sequence is a man aged 55 to 69 with acute or convalescent COVID-19. The specimen sequenced was peripheral blood. The chain uses TRBV7-2 and TRBJ1-2; 7 bases fit TRBD1. CDR3 residues: CASSLAGTVRGYTF. The DNA for the CDR3 is TGTGCCAGCAGCTTAGCGGGGACAGTACGGGGCTACACCTTC.